This is a list of T cell receptor beta chains from one sample in a study of blood T cells in healthy people across ages. TCRdb processed the 5' RACE reads anew with MiXCR; each CDR3 protein has one entry. The data show about 1,600,000 distinct CDR3 sequences, roughly 40% seen once. Material: blood. Receptors originate from a woman between 18 and 29 years old in good health. Each CDR3 is given with its conserved first and last residue. The D gene is left open where the match is weak. A row's size may be missing; if present it is once, few, many or a size class.

>few|.|TRBV6-1|TRBJ2-7
TGTGCCAGCAGTTCCAGGGTCGAGCAGTACTTC
CASSSRVEQYF
>few|.|TRBV12-5|TRBJ1-5
TGTGCTAGTGGTTTGGTACTTGACCGGACGCCAAATCAGCCCCAGCATTTT
CASGLVLDRTPNQPQHF
>few|TRBD1|TRBV29-1|TRBJ2-1
TGCCTAGCGACCGGGACAGGGGAACTCAGCTCCTACAATGAGCAGTTCTTC
CLATGTGELSSYNEQFF
>few|.|TRBV27|TRBJ2-3
TGTGCCAGCAGTGCAACCCGGACAGATACGCAGTATTTT
CASSATRTDTQYF
>.|.|TRBV25-1|TRBJ1-2
TGTGCCAGCAGTAAGGAAGGGGACTATGGCTACACCTTC
CASSKEGDYGYTF
>.|.|TRBV5-1|TRBJ2-3
TGCGCCAGCAGCTTGACTACGTCGTTTTCAGATACGCAGTATTTT
CASSLTTSFSDTQYF
>.|.|TRBV9|TRBJ2-4
TGTGCCAGCAGCGTCAGCCCTGACATGGACATTCAGTACTTC
CASSVSPDMDIQYF
>.|TRBD1|TRBV6-1|TRBJ1-1
TGTGCCAGCAGTGGACAGGGCTTGAGAAACACTGAAGCTTTCTTT
CASSGQGLRNTEAFF
>.|TRBD2|TRBV9|TRBJ2-5
TGTGCCAGCAGCGTAGGCTCTAGCGGGGGCCTGAGTCCCAGAGAGACCCAGTACTTC
CASSVGSSGGLSPRETQYF
>.|TRBD1|TRBV9|TRBJ2-2
TGTGCCAGCCGACACGGGACAGGGGACACCGGGGAGCTGTTTTTT
CASRHGTGDTGELFF
>.|TRBD2|TRBV6-6|TRBJ2-2
TGTGCCAGCAGTTACGCGCCAGCGGGGACCCGAACCGGGGAGCTGTTTTTT
CASSYAPAGTRTGELFF
>few|.|TRBV12-3/TRBV12-4|TRBJ1-2
TGTGCCAGCAGTTTAGCGCGAAGGGGACCCTATGGCTACACCTTC
CASSLARRGPYGYTF
>.|.|TRBV29-1|TRBJ1-2
TGCAGCGTTGCAGGCACCTGGGGCGGCTACACCTTC
CSVAGTWGGYTF
>.|TRBD1|TRBV6-5|TRBJ2-1
TGTGCCAGCAGCACCCGGACAGGGGAAGAGGTGGAGTTCTTC
CASSTRTGEEVEFF
>few|.|TRBV20-1|TRBJ1-1
TGCAGTGCCCGGGGGACTGAAGCTTTCTTT
CSARGTEAFF
>few|.|TRBV5-1|TRBJ2-4
TGCGCCAGCAGCAACCGGGACTCCCCATTAGCCAAAAACATTCAGTACTTC
CASSNRDSPLAKNIQYF
>.|TRBD1|TRBV3-1|TRBJ2-5
TGTGCCAGCAGCCAAAAGGGACAGGGCGACCAAGAGACCCAGTACTTC
CASSQKGQGDQETQYF
>.|TRBD1|TRBV12-3/TRBV12-4|TRBJ1-2
TGTGCCAGCAGACAGGGACAGACCTATGGCTACACCTTC
CASRQGQTYGYTF
>once|TRBD2|TRBV2|TRBJ2-1
TGTGCCAGCAGTGAGATCCTAGCGGGGGAGGGTTACAATGAGCAGTTCTTC
CASSEILAGEGYNEQFF
>few|.|TRBV12-5|TRBJ2-7
TGTGCTAGTGCTTTAGAAATTGGCGAGCAGTACTTC
CASALEIGEQYF
>once|TRBD2|TRBV5-3|TRBJ2-1
TGTGCCAGAAGCCTACCGGGACTACCCCACAATGAGCAGTTCTTC
CARSLPGLPHNEQFF
>few|.|TRBV10-3|TRBJ2-7
TGTGCCACCCTTGGGGAGCTGTCCTACGAGCAGTACTTC
CATLGELSYEQYF
>.|TRBD2|TRBV12-3/TRBV12-4|TRBJ2-7
TGTGCCAGCGTATGGCAATCCCCCGGGACTAGCGGGAGGTATGAGCAGTACTTC
CASVWQSPGTSGRYEQYF
>.|TRBD1|TRBV28|TRBJ2-7
TGTGCCAGCTTGGGACAGGGAAGCGAGCAGTACTTC
CASLGQGSEQYF
>few|TRBD1|TRBV2|TRBJ2-6
TGTGCCAGCATTAGACTAAAGGGGGCCGGGGCCAACGTCCTGACTTTC
CASIRLKGAGANVLTF
>once|.|TRBV7-6|TRBJ1-3
TGTGCCAGCAGCCCTCCGGATTCCGGAAACACCATATATTTT
CASSPPDSGNTIYF
>.|.|TRBV10-3|TRBJ1-2
TGTGCCATCGGCCGGGGGGAAGCTAACTATGGCTACACCTTC
CAIGRGEANYGYTF
>.|.|TRBV10-3|TRBJ1-5
TGTGCCATCAGCCCGGACGGCGTCGGGGGCAGTCAGCCCCAGCATTTT
CAISPDGVGGSQPQHF
>few|TRBD2|TRBV12-3/TRBV12-4|TRBJ2-3
TGTGCCAGCAGTTTAGCGGGAGGGTCTACAAGCACAGATACGCAGTATTTT
CASSLAGGSTSTDTQYF
>few|.|TRBV27|TRBJ1-6
TGTGCCAGCAGGTGGGGATATCAAAATTCACCCCTCCACTTT
CASRWGYQNSPLHF
>few|TRBD1|TRBV20-1|TRBJ2-7
TGCAGTGCGGATCGACAGGGGGCTTACGAGCAGTACTTC
CSADRQGAYEQYF
>.|.|TRBV6-5|TRBJ2-7
TGTGCCAGCAGTTCGGACGGGGGTTTGGCCTACAATGAGCAGTACTTC
CASSSDGGLAYNEQYF
>few|.|TRBV6-5|TRBJ1-2
TGTGCCAGCAGTAACGGATATGGCTACACCTTC
CASSNGYGYTF
>.|.|TRBV20-1|TRBJ1-1
TGCGCCGGCCCCAGGAACACTGAAGCTTTCTTT
CAGPRNTEAFF
>.|.|TRBV2|TRBJ2-7
TGTGCCAGCAGTGAAGGCAAACTCTCCTACGAGCAGTACTTC
CASSEGKLSYEQYF
>once|.|TRBV30|TRBJ2-7
TGTGCCTGGAGTGTAGTCGACTACAATGAGCAGTACTTC
CAWSVVDYNEQYF
>.|TRBD2|TRBV10-3|TRBJ2-1
TGTGCCATCAGCTTAGCGGGAGGGGGAGTGAATGAGCAGTTCTTC
CAISLAGGGVNEQFF
>.|.|TRBV6-5|TRBJ2-1
TGTGCCAGCGCCACTCAGGGGGGGGAATACAATGAGCAGTTCTTC
CASATQGGEYNEQFF
>.|TRBD2|TRBV9|TRBJ2-5
TGTGCCAGCAGCGTATCTAGCGGAGCCGGGCAAGAGACCCAGTACTTC
CASSVSSGAGQETQYF
>.|.|TRBV5-1|TRBJ2-1
TGCGCCAGCAGCTCTACCCCATCCTACAATGAGCAGTTCTTC
CASSSTPSYNEQFF
>.|.|TRBV14|TRBJ1-1
TGTGCCAGCAGCCAAGTTGCCGGGTACAGCTCTGAAGCTTTCTTT
CASSQVAGYSSEAFF
>.|.|TRBV7-6|TRBJ1-5
TGTGCCAGCAGCTTAGGACCGGAAAGCAATCAGCCCCAGCATTTT
CASSLGPESNQPQHF
>many|.|TRBV3-1|TRBJ2-7
TGTGCCAGCAGCCGATCGGGACCGGACCGGGAGCAGTACTTC
CASSRSGPDREQYF
>.|.|TRBV20-1|TRBJ1-2
TGCAGTGCTAGTGGGCAGTACTATGGCTACACCTTC
CSASGQYYGYTF
>.|.|TRBV7-2|TRBJ1-1
TGTGCCAGCATCATTTACACTGAAGCTTTCTTT
CASIIYTEAFF
>.|.|TRBV12-5|TRBJ1-4
TGTGCTAGTGGTCTGGGTTCTAATGAAAAACTGTTTTTT
CASGLGSNEKLFF
>.|.|TRBV27|TRBJ1-2
TGTGCCAGCTTTCCTCCCAGGGGATATGGCTACACCTTC
CASFPPRGYGYTF